One T cell receptor (beta chain) is described in this entry. Its cognate antigen is unknown. The source of the sample is a study of siplizumab effects on memory and regulatory T cells. From germline, CDR1 is DFQATT and CDR2 SNEGSKA (reference sequence). The CDR3 loop spans 11 amino acids. Trimming removed 6 bases at V and 7 bases at J, with 13 bases between. Measured with immunoSEQ multiplex PCR; TCRdb has only the in-frame clones, and not every one. The profile covers some 81,000 clones, with approximately 95% appearing a single time and less than 20% taken by the ten largest. Study results and caveats: Unstimulated subsets contained matches for only a minor fraction of alloreactive clones. It seemed that naive T cells were more diverse than memory cells and were major contributors to the alloresponse.

The receptor's source is a human donor in good health. V and J are TRBV20-1 and TRBJ2-7, with D perhaps matching TRBD1 (6 bases). Sequencing input: CD8+ T cells sorted from blood. The DNA for the CDR3 is TGCAGTGCCAAACAGGGCTATGAGCAGTACTTC. This translates into CSAKQGYEQYF.